These 20 T cell receptor beta chains originate from one sample sequenced in a study of T cells in Graves' hyperthyroidism and ophthalmopathy. Researchers took RNA transcripts and amplified the TCR beta CDR3 regions from them. HTBI primers drove first-round RT-PCR of the TCR CDR3. From the multiplex PCR reads, TCRdb called clonotypes with MiXCR, one entry per CDR3 protein. The table includes 500,000 to 750,000 distinct CDR3 sequences, more than 45% detected once. The specimen sequenced was peripheral blood or thyroid tissue (not recorded which). All receptors derive from a woman under 30 with Graves' hyperthyroidism.

This clonotype was observed many times. The rearrangement uses TRBV5-1 and TRBJ1-2; TRBD1 matches 9 bases. The CDR3 consists of 16 residues. Looked up from germline, CDR1 is SGHRS and CDR2 is YFSETQ. Germline trimming cut 4 bases from V and 8 bases from J; bases unmatched to any gene: 15. The CDR3 DNA sequence: TGCGCCAGCAGCGAACACCCGGGACAGGGTTCGGGGGGCTACACCTTC. This gives the protein CASSEHPGQGSGGYTF.

This clonotype was picked up a small number of times. Sequence at one end of the junction differs from germline and may be a read error. The chain uses TRBV15 and TRBJ1-3; D possibly corresponds to TRBD1 (6 bases). Germline CDR1 and CDR2: LNHNV and YYDKDF (reference sequence). CDR3 length: 18 residues. CDR3 bases: TGTGCCACCAGCAGAGATGGAGCGGACAGCTTCTCTGGAGACACCATATATTTT. Encoded protein: CATSRDGADSFSGDTIYF.

This clonotype was observed at least ten times. The CDR3 spells CASSLDLRAEQYF. The CDR3 DNA follows: TGTGCCAGCAGCTTAGATCTGCGGGCCGAGCAGTACTTC. The chain links TRBV11-2 to TRBJ2-7; D is perhaps TRBD2 (5 bases). The germline V and J ends were trimmed by 0 bases and 6 bases, with 9 bases remaining between them. The germline gives CDR1 SGHAT, CDR2 FQNNGV. The CDR3 length is 13 residues.

With respect to this clonotype: Being one base from a much bigger clone, this may be a read error. The genes are TRBV12-3 or TRBV12-4 and TRBJ2-7, with 8 bases that match TRBD2. This CDR3 spans 13 amino acids. CDR3 nucleotide sequence: TGTGTCAGCAGTTTATTTGCGGGGGGCGAGCAGTACTTC. Protein product: CVSSLFAGGEQYF.

This clonotype was observed a single time. Sequence at one end of the junction differs from germline and may be a read error. V usage is TRBV12-5 and J usage is TRBJ2-7, with D possibly TRBD1 on 5 matching bases. In germline, CDR1 is LGHNT, CDR2 FRNRAP. The CDR3 sequence is 13 residues long. The CDR3 region has the DNA TGTGTTAGTGGTTTGAACAGGCACTACGAGCAGTACTTC. It is translated as CVSGLNRHYEQYF.

The sample holds many counts of this clonotype. The J gene is TRBJ2-7, the V gene TRBV15; 10 bases are shared with TRBD1. Trimming took 0 bases from V and 4 from J; bases not matched to a gene: 6. The V gene's germline CDR1 is LNHNV and CDR2 YYDKDF (reference sequence). This CDR3 has 16 residues. This chain's CDR3 is CATSRDWGTGAYEQYF. CDR3 nucleotides: TGTGCCACCAGCAGAGATTGGGGGACAGGGGCGTACGAGCAGTACTTC.

There are a few counts of this clonotype. The gene calls are TRBV6-2 or TRBV6-3 and TRBJ1-5; TRBD1 might be the D (5 bases). Trimming stripped 5 bases from V and 0 bases from J, with 20 bases between. The CDR3 consists of 18 residues. CDR1 is MNHEY, CDR2 SVGEGT, per germline. This chain's CDR3 is CASSTPGQAPYSNQPQHF. The CDR3 DNA sequence: TGTGCCAGCAGTACCCCGGGGCAGGCCCCATATAGCAATCAGCCCCAGCATTTT.

This sequence joins TRBV7-3 and TRBJ1-2, with D perhaps matching TRBD1 (5 bases). Germline CDR1 is SGHTA and CDR2 is FQGTGA. V was cut by 3 bases and J by 7 bases, with 21 bases left in between. The CDR3 extends over 16 amino acids. This CDR3 reads CASSLSGRGNGGGYTF. The CDR3, as DNA: TGTGCCAGCAGCTTGTCAGGGAGAGGGAACGGAGGTGGCTACACCTTC.

Concerning this clonotype itself: It is unclear where the CDR3 begins or ends on the DNA, so no DNA is shown, and the CDR3 is as TCRdb lists it. The chain recombines TRBV12-3 or TRBV12-4 with TRBJ2-2. The CDR3 numbers 17 amino acids, ends counted. This CDR3 is CASSLLAGEQFFGELFF.

This clonotype was picked up many times. The chain joins TRBV5-1 to TRBJ1-1, with a possible D match to TRBD1 (5 bases). The CDR3 has 12 amino acids. Per the germline V gene, CDR1 is SGHRS and CDR2 is YFSETQ. The V gene lost 5 bases and the J gene lost 2 bases, with 7 bases spanning the gap. The CDR3 nucleotides read TGCGCCAGCAGGCAGGGAAACACTGAAGCTTTCTTT. Translating it yields CASRQGNTEAFF.

The V and J genes are TRBV20-1 and TRBJ2-5, with TRBD1 identical over 8 bases. This CDR3 spans 14 amino acids. Unmatched junction bases numbered 6, after V lost 1 base and J lost 5 bases. CDR1 and CDR2 from the germline V gene are DFQATT and SNEGSKA (reference sequence). CDR3 bases: TGCAGTGCTAGAGGTCGGAGGACAGGGGAGACCCAGTACTTC. It yields the protein CSARGRRTGETQYF.

The chain combines TRBV3-1 with TRBJ2-5; 7 nucleotides agree with TRBD1. The V gene's germline CDR1 is LGHDT and CDR2 YNNKEL (reference sequence). V dropped 2 bases and J dropped 3; count of bases not matched to a gene: 9. CDR3 size: 16 residues. CDR3 residues: CASSQIIDRDEETQYF. CDR3 DNA sequence: TGTGCCAGCAGCCAAATAATAGACAGGGACGAAGAGACCCAGTACTTC.

This clonotype was seen many times. The rearrangement links TRBV25-1 to TRBJ2-7; 9 positions match TRBD1. There are 15 residues in the CDR3. The J segment lost 6 bases and the V segment lost 5 bases, leaving 11 bases of the junction unmatched. Germline V gene data show CDR1 as MGHDK and CDR2 as SYGVNS. The CDR3 nucleotides read TGTGCCAGCAGTTTCCGGGACAGGGAACTGAGCGAGCAGTACTTC. Its translation: CASSFRDRELSEQYF.

This chain uses TRBV2 with TRBJ2-5; TRBD1 or TRBD2 may be the D gene (5 bases each). Between the trimmed V and J ends, which lost 3 bases and 5 bases, there was a span of 13 bases. The CDR3 covers 14 residues. CDR1 and CDR2 (germline): SNHLY, FYNNEI. The CDR3 here is CASSDTGGWETQYF. The CDR3 DNA sequence: TGTGCCAGCAGTGATACTGGGGGATGGGAGACCCAGTACTTC.

The chain joins TRBV20-1 to TRBJ1-5; D is perhaps TRBD1 (5 bases). Germline CDR1 reads DFQATT; CDR2 reads SNEGSKA (reference sequence). The V end was cut by 7 bases, the J end by 11 bases, with 15 bases between. The CDR3 extends over 11 amino acids. CDR3 in DNA: TGCAGTGGAGAGACGGGCAGGGCCCAGCATTTT. This encodes CSGETGRAQHF.

This chain uses TRBV12-3 or TRBV12-4 with TRBJ1-2; D gene ambiguous. Trimming left V 3 bases short and J 2 bases short, with 13 bases between. The CDR3 spans 15 residues. CDR3 DNA: TGTGCCAGCAGTTTCACCGCGACCGGAAACTATGGCTACACCTTC. This gives the protein CASSFTATGNYGYTF.

Worth noting for this clonotype: A much larger clone sits a single nucleotide away, making a read error possible. J is TRBJ1-3 and V is TRBV10-3; no clear D gene. V was trimmed by 5 bases and J by 3 bases, leaving 17 bases between them. This CDR3 region has 16 residues. Germline V gene data show CDR1 as ENHRY and CDR2 as SYGVKD. DNA for the CDR3: TGTGCCATCAGTCCTACACAGCCCGGAGATGGAAACACCATATATTTT. Protein: CAISPTQPGDGNTIYF.

This clonotype came up a few times. This chain connects TRBV5-6 to TRBJ1-1; no definite D call. There are 16 residues in the CDR3. V was clipped by 0 bases and J by 0 bases, with 12 bases between them. CDR1 and CDR2 from the germline V gene are SGHDT and YYEEEE. DNA for the CDR3: TGTGCCAGCAGCTTGGGGACTGCCTTCATGAACACTGAAGCTTTCTTT. Amino acids: CASSLGTAFMNTEAFF.

This clonotype has only one observation. V is TRBV6-1 and J is TRBJ1-1; TRBD1 might be the D (6 bases). Looked up from germline, CDR1 is MNHNS and CDR2 is SASEGT. V was shortened by 1 base and J by 4 bases, with 7 bases between the two germline ends. The CDR3 spans 13 residues. The CDR3 DNA reads as TGTGCCAGCAGTGAAGAGGGGGTCACTGAAGCTTTCTTT. Translation gives CASSEEGVTEAFF.

This clonotype was observed many times. The chain links TRBV20-1 to TRBJ1-1; 8 bases map to TRBD1. The germline gives CDR1 DFQATT, CDR2 SNEGSKA (reference sequence). The CDR3 spans 14 residues. V lost 2 bases, J lost 1 base, and 3 bases stayed unmatched. CDR3 sequence: CSARQGAGNTEAFF. The CDR3 nucleotides read TGCAGTGCTAGACAGGGGGCTGGGAACACTGAAGCTTTCTTT.